These 31 T cell receptor beta chains originate from one sample sequenced in a study of shared clonotypes between healthy human individuals. This table comes from immunoSEQ multiplex PCR, and its TCRdb copy is limited to in-frame clones, with some not included. The sample gives some 1.5 million clones, approximately 97% of which show up once; 1% to 1.5% is in the top ten. The specimen was naive CD4+ T cells sorted from blood. Subset in this sample: CD45RA+ positively selected. The receptor set was obtained from a man aged 25-45 years in good health.

The chain uses TRBV10-2 and TRBJ2-2, with TRBD2 identical over 7 bases. Germline CDR1 reads WSHSY; CDR2 reads SAAADI. The CDR3 runs 17 residues. Germline trimming cut 7 bases from V and 7 bases from J; bases unmatched to any gene: 18. CDR3 DNA sequence: TGCGCCAGCACTGAACCAGGGACTATAAATCTGCTCGGGGAGCTGTTTTTT. It yields the protein CASTEPGTINLLGELFF.

The rearrangement uses TRBV7-2 and TRBJ1-6, with D unresolved. V was cut by 5 bases and J by 9 bases, with 23 bases left in between. Looked up from germline, CDR1 is SGHTA and CDR2 is FQGNSA. The CDR3 length is 17 residues. CDR3 region: CASSPLGVVTLGSPLHF. The DNA for the CDR3 is TGTGCCAGCAGCCCCTTAGGAGTGGTCACGCTGGGTTCACCCCTCCACTTT.

The rearrangement joins TRBV4-1 to TRBJ2-5, with D perhaps matching TRBD2 (6 bases). The CDR3 length is 14 residues. With 3 bases removed from V and 2 bases from J, the gap between germline ends came to 10 bases. CDR1 and CDR2 (germline): MGHRA, YSYEKL. CDR3 in amino acids: CASSQHGTQETQYF. CDR3 in DNA: TGCGCCAGCAGCCAGCACGGGACTCAAGAGACCCAGTACTTC.

DNA of the CDR3: TGTGCCAGCAGTCGGACAGTTAGCAATCAGCCCCAGCATTTT. Encoded protein: CASSRTVSNQPQHF. V usage is TRBV28 and J usage is TRBJ1-5; tentative D call: TRBD1 (6 bases). The germline gives CDR1 MDHEN, CDR2 SYDVKM. This CDR3 spans 14 amino acids. Trimming took 5 bases from V and 0 from J, leaving 8 bases between them. Full variable domain (missing parts from reference TRBV28 and TRBJ1-5): DVKVTQSSRYLVKRTGEKVFLECVQDMDHENMFWYRQDPGLGLRLIYFSYDVKMKEKGDIPEGYSVSREKKERFSLILESASTNQTSMYLCASSRTVSNQPQHFGDGTRLSIL.

V is TRBV5-6 and J is TRBJ1-5; no firm D call. Per germline, CDR1 SGHDT and CDR2 YYEEEE. Trimming removed 1 base at V and 0 bases at J, with 5 bases between. The length of the CDR3 is 14 residues. DNA of the CDR3: TGTGCCAGCAGCTTGTTTGGTAGCAATCAGCCCCAGCATTTT. Its protein is CASSLFGSNQPQHF.

The rearrangement joins TRBV20-1 to TRBJ1-2; no clear D. CDR1 DFQATT and CDR2 SNEGSKA come from the germline V gene (reference sequence). Trimming took 3 bases from V and 4 from J, leaving 6 bases between them. The CDR3 spans 11 residues. The CDR3 sequence is CSARHTYGYTF. The CDR3 nucleotides are TGCAGTGCTAGGCACACCTATGGCTACACCTTC.

Comment on this clone: Distinct nucleotide sequences in the sample also encode this CDR3. The chain links TRBV5-4 to TRBJ2-5, with D perhaps assigned TRBD1 or TRBD2 (5 bases each). CDR1 and CDR2 (germline): SGHNT, YYREEE (reference sequence). The CDR3 runs to 13 residues. Trimming took off 5 bases at V and 1 base at J, with 9 bases between the two ends. CDR3 coding DNA: TGTGCCAGCAGACCGGGACCCCAAGAGACCCAGTACTTC. Translating gives CASRPGPQETQYF.

V and J are TRBV5-1 and TRBJ2-4; tentatively, D is TRBD2 (6 bases). Germline loops: CDR1 SGHRS, CDR2 YFSETQ. The CDR3 length is 15 residues. Trimming took off 4 bases at V and 0 bases at J, with 11 bases between the two ends. This CDR3 is CASSDAGLAKNIQYF. CDR3 sequence (DNA): TGCGCCAGCAGCGACGCGGGACTAGCCAAAAACATTCAGTACTTC. Full variable domain (missing parts from reference TRBV5-1 and TRBJ2-4): KAGVTQTPRYLIKTRGQQVTLSCSPISGHRSVSWYQQTPGQGLQFLFEYFSETQRNKGNFPGRFSGRQFSNSRSEMNVSTLELGDSALYLCASSDAGLAKNIQYFGAGTRLSVL.

The chain recombines TRBV18 with TRBJ1-2; TRBD1 is a possible D gene (5 bases). V dropped 2 bases and J dropped 6 bases, with 13 bases sitting between them. Per the germline V gene, CDR1 is KGHSH and CDR2 is LQKENI. The CDR3 is 14 residues long. The CDR3 spells CASSPSPGINGYTF. In DNA, the CDR3 is TGTGCCAGCTCACCATCTCCAGGGATAAATGGCTACACCTTC.

The gene calls are TRBV6-5 and TRBJ1-4, with a tentative D call TRBD1 (5 bases). V lost 5 bases, J lost 4 bases, and 8 bases lay in between. Germline V gene lookup returns CDR1 MNHEY and CDR2 SVGAGI. There are 13 residues in the CDR3. CDR3 amino acids: CASSPDSNEKLFF. In DNA form, the CDR3 reads TGTGCCAGCAGTCCCGACAGTAATGAAAAACTGTTTTTT.

The chain is built from TRBV29-1 and TRBJ2-4; 7 nucleotides match TRBD1. This CDR3 comprises 13 residues. Per the germline V gene, CDR1 is SQVTM and CDR2 is ANQGSEA. The trim removed 3 bases at V and 5 bases at J, leaving 4 bases unmatched. CDR3 protein: CSVDSGTENIQYF. DNA for the CDR3: TGCAGCGTTGATTCGGGGACAGAAAACATTCAGTACTTC.

This chain uses TRBV4-1 with TRBJ1-1, with D possibly being TRBD1 (5 bases). The CDR3 is 19 residues long. Trimming took off 6 bases at V and 0 bases at J, with 26 bases between the two ends. Looked up from germline, CDR1 is MGHRA and CDR2 is YSYEKL. The chain's CDR3 is CASSYKTPSFGAMNTEAFF. CDR3 coding DNA: TGCGCCAGCAGTTACAAAACCCCTTCTTTTGGGGCAATGAACACTGAAGCTTTCTTT.

The chain has TRBV19 and TRBJ1-5; weak D call: TRBD1 (5 bases). CDR3 length: 14 residues. In germline, CDR1 is LNHDA, CDR2 SQIVND (reference sequence). The V end lost 7 bases, the J end lost 4 bases, and 14 bases lay between the germline ends. CDR3 sequence: CASTFRGGNQPQHF. The CDR3 DNA reads as TGTGCCAGTACCTTCCGGGGGGGTAATCAGCCCCAGCATTTT.

This chain joins TRBV9 and TRBJ2-3, with a weak D call TRBD2 (5 bases). Germline V gives CDR1 SGDLS, CDR2 YYNGEE. There are 13 residues in the CDR3. The V gene lost 7 bases and the J gene lost 8 bases, with 17 bases spanning the gap. The CDR3 region has the DNA TGTGCCAGCGGCCCCTTGGTAAGCGGTACGCAGTATTTT. Protein sequence: CASGPLVSGTQYF.

This chain joins TRBV6-1 and TRBJ1-4; D uncertain. Trimming cost V 8 bases and J 4 bases, with 8 bases left between them. The CDR3 totals 12 residues. Per the germline V gene, CDR1 is MNHNS and CDR2 is SASEGT. CDR3 DNA sequence: TGTGCCAGCGGAAGGATTAATGAAAAACTGTTTTTT. Protein sequence: CASGRINEKLFF.

The gene calls are TRBV18 and TRBJ1-4; 10 nucleotides agree with TRBD1. Germline values: CDR1 KGHSH, CDR2 LQKENI. CDR3 length: 15 residues. V was pared by 2 bases and J by 6 bases, with 3 bases of the junction left unmatched. This CDR3 is CASSPWDRGDEKLFF. The CDR3 bases are TGTGCCAGCTCACCATGGGACAGGGGAGATGAAAAACTGTTTTTT.

As for this clone: The sample carries other DNA sequences with the same CDR3. V is TRBV28 and J is TRBJ1-5; maybe TRBD1 (5 bases). CDR1 MDHEN and CDR2 SYDVKM come from the germline V gene. Trimming left V 5 bases short and J 7 bases short, with 9 bases between. The CDR3 totals 12 residues. CDR3 sequence reads: CASSIGGQPQHF. CDR3 bases: TGTGCCAGCAGTATCGGGGGGCAGCCCCAGCATTTT.

The CDR3 spells CASSLLGGLGETQYF. The CDR3 DNA sequence: TGTGCCAGCAGCTTGCTGGGGGGTCTGGGAGAGACCCAGTACTTC. The chain combines TRBV5-6 with TRBJ2-5, with a tentative D call TRBD2 (6 bases). Germline CDR1 SGHDT, CDR2 YYEEEE. V was pared by 1 base and J by 4 bases, with 14 bases between. The CDR3 contains 15 residues.

As for this clone: The same CDR3 can be traced to other DNA sequences in this sample. This rearrangement joins TRBV5-1 to TRBJ2-5, with 7 bases matching TRBD1. CDR1 and CDR2 from the germline V gene are SGHRS and YFSETQ. The CDR3 has 14 amino acids. The V gene end was trimmed by 4 bases and the J gene end by 2 bases; junction bases not matched to a gene: 5. The CDR3 reads CASSLGTAQETQYF. DNA of the CDR3: TGCGCCAGCAGCCTTGGGACAGCACAAGAGACCCAGTACTTC.

This sequence joins TRBV15 and TRBJ2-5; TRBD2 aligns across 12 bases. Losses at the gene ends were 1 base for V and 5 bases for J; bases not matched to a gene: 11. The CDR3 contains 18 residues. CDR1 LNHNV and CDR2 YYDKDF come from the germline V gene (reference sequence). The CDR3 sequence is CATSRGDRGTSGFETQYF. The CDR3 DNA is TGTGCCACCAGCAGAGGGGATAGGGGGACTAGCGGGTTTGAGACCCAGTACTTC.

Concerning this clone: This sample includes further DNA sequences coding for the same CDR3. The rearrangement uses TRBV18 and TRBJ2-7; D remains unclear. The CDR3 loop spans 13 amino acids. Per germline, CDR1 KGHSH and CDR2 LQKENI. Trimming shortened V by 1 base and J by 3 bases, and 7 bases separated the two germline ends. The CDR3 region is CASSPLPNYEQYF. DNA of the CDR3: TGTGCCAGCTCACCACTTCCGAACTACGAGCAGTACTTC.

V and J are TRBV19 and TRBJ1-2; D not certain. The ends were cut back, 4 bases at V and 2 bases at J, with 11 bases in the middle. The CDR3 extends over 14 amino acids. Germline V gene sequence: CDR1 LNHDA, CDR2 SQIVND (reference sequence). The CDR3 bases are TGTGCCAGTAGTAAAGTCTATTCAAACTATGGCTACACCTTC. Residues: CASSKVYSNYGYTF.

In the case of this clone: Within the sample, other DNA sequences also encode this same CDR3. The chain has TRBV5-1 and TRBJ2-3; D call uncertain. V was trimmed by 1 base and J by 0 bases, leaving 3 bases between them. The CDR3 spans 13 residues. The V gene's germline CDR1 is SGHRS and CDR2 YFSETQ. The CDR3 loop reads CASSLTSTDTQYF. DNA for the CDR3: TGCGCCAGCAGCTTGACTAGCACAGATACGCAGTATTTT.

This chain joins TRBV7-2 and TRBJ2-1; maybe TRBD2 (6 bases). The CDR3 loop spans 18 amino acids. The V gene lost 5 bases and the J gene lost 0 bases, with 20 bases spanning the gap. Germline V lookup: CDR1 SGHTA, CDR2 FQGNSA. CDR3 nucleotides: TGTGCCAGCAGCCCGCGCCGCCTAGCGCGTAGCTCCTACAATGAGCAGTTCTTC. It translates to CASSPRRLARSSYNEQFF.

The V gene is TRBV19, the J gene TRBJ2-6; 9 bases align to TRBD2. The J segment lost 0 bases and the V segment lost 3 bases, leaving 3 bases of the junction unmatched. This CDR3 is 17 amino acids long. The germline CDR1 and CDR2 sequences are LNHDA and SQIVND (reference sequence). DNA for the CDR3: TGTGCCAGTAGTATGGGCGGGAGGGTCTCTGGGGCCAACGTCCTGACTTTC. Protein product: CASSMGGRVSGANVLTF.

The V gene is TRBV2, the J gene TRBJ2-1; D gene unclear. The V end lost 6 bases, the J end lost 7 bases, and 25 bases lay between the germline ends. Germline assignment: CDR1 SNHLY and CDR2 FYNNEI. The CDR3 contains 17 residues. CDR3 nucleotide sequence: TGTGCCAGCAGGAAAACGCTGATTGCCCGTCTGGGGAATGAGCAGTTCTTC. It translates to CASRKTLIARLGNEQFF.

This chain joins TRBV28 and TRBJ2-7, with a tentative D call TRBD1 (6 bases). CDR1 is MDHEN, CDR2 SYDVKM, per germline. The CDR3 length is 13 residues. Trimming removed 5 bases at V and 3 bases at J, with 11 bases between. The DNA of the CDR3 is TGTGCCAGCAGTCAGGGGTCATTCTACGAGCAGTACTTC. This translates into CASSQGSFYEQYF.

In regard to this clone: The same CDR3 is also encoded by other DNA sequences in this sample. V and J are TRBV5-1 and TRBJ2-5; D possibly matches TRBD1 or TRBD2 (5 bases each). V dropped 2 bases and J dropped 2 bases, with 10 bases sitting between them. The CDR3 is 14 residues long. Germline CDR1 reads SGHRS; CDR2 reads YFSETQ. The CDR3 region is CASSLLGAQETQYF. The CDR3 coding sequence is TGCGCCAGCAGCTTACTAGGGGCACAAGAGACCCAGTACTTC.

The V gene is TRBV2, the J gene TRBJ2-1, with D perhaps TRBD1 (8 bases). The germline V gene encodes CDR1 SNHLY and CDR2 FYNNEI. V was pared by 4 bases and J by 4 bases, with 23 bases between. The CDR3 loop spans 18 amino acids. DNA for the CDR3: TGTGCCAGCAGTGTCTTCCAGGACAGGGAGGGGAAATACAATGAGCAGTTCTTC. It encodes CASSVFQDREGKYNEQFF.

This chain connects TRBV5-4 to TRBJ1-4; D unclear. Trimming shortened V by 2 bases and J by 5 bases, and 10 bases separated the two germline ends. Germline assignment: CDR1 SGHNT and CDR2 YYREEE (reference sequence). The CDR3 is 14 residues long. The CDR3 sequence: CASSLFPDNEKLFF. Here the CDR3 DNA reads TGTGCCAGCAGCTTATTTCCAGACAATGAAAAACTGTTTTTT.

The chain carries TRBV6-1 and TRBJ2-7; 11 bases are a match to TRBD2. In germline, CDR1 is MNHNS, CDR2 SASEGT. The CDR3 loop spans 15 amino acids. Germline trimming cut 10 bases from V and 5 bases from J; bases unmatched to any gene: 13. CDR3 amino acids: CATLNLAGGPHEQYF. The CDR3 DNA sequence: TGTGCCACCTTGAATTTAGCGGGAGGGCCTCACGAGCAGTACTTC.